One sample yielded the 10 T cell receptor beta chains listed below, sequenced in a study of blood T cell repertoires in COVID-19. TCRdb keeps only in-frame clones here, not all; method: immunoSEQ multiplex PCR. The top ten clones hold roughly 40% of a sample with about 92,000 clones, roughly 85% of them seen once. The sample taken for sequencing was peripheral blood. The receptors were gathered from a man older than 75 with acute or convalescent COVID-19.

The chain couples TRBV27 to TRBJ2-7; a weak D match, TRBD2 (6 bases). The CDR3 runs 11 residues. Per germline, CDR1 MNHEY and CDR2 SMNVEV (reference sequence). CDR3 DNA: TGTGTGGCGGGATCTTCCTACGAGCAGTACTTC. This codes for CVAGSSYEQYF.

The rearrangement joins TRBV19 to TRBJ2-1; tentatively, D is TRBD1 (5 bases). The CDR3 spans 14 residues. Deletions cut 7 bases from V and 6 bases from J, with 16 bases between. Germline V lookup: CDR1 LNHDA, CDR2 SQIVND (reference sequence). CDR3 residues: CASKISGRFNEQFF. CDR3 nucleotides: TGTGCCAGTAAAATCTCAGGGCGTTTCAATGAGCAGTTCTTC.

The gene calls are TRBV5-1 and TRBJ2-7; 7 nucleotides line up with TRBD2. V lost 4 bases, J lost 2 bases, and 18 bases stayed unmatched. The CDR3 covers 18 residues. Germline CDR1 and CDR2: SGHRS and YFSETQ. The CDR3 bases are TGCGCCAGCAGCCCCTCGGGCGGCGGGAGTGGACGCACCTACGAGCAGTACTTC. This codes for CASSPSGGGSGRTYEQYF. The full variable domain, rest sourced from reference TRBV5-1 and TRBJ2-7, is KAGVTQTPRYLIKTRGQQVTLSCSPISGHRSVSWYQQTPGQGLQFLFEYFSETQRNKGNFPGRFSGRQFSNSRSEMNVSTLELGDSALYLCASSPSGGGSGRTYEQYFGPGTRLTVT.

V and J are TRBV11-3 and TRBJ2-7, with 10 bases fitting TRBD1. Germline V CDR1 and CDR2: SGHNT, YENEEA. Trimming cost V 6 bases and J 4 bases; bases outside gene matches: 6. The CDR3 extends over 14 amino acids. The CDR3 DNA is TGTGCCAGCAGTGACAGGGGGCGCGCTTACGAGCAGTACTTC. Amino acid sequence: CASSDRGRAYEQYF.

The chain links TRBV9 to TRBJ2-2, with TRBD1 identical over 8 bases. This CDR3 has 15 amino acids. The ends lost 4 bases at V and 2 bases at J; junction bases unmatched: 4. Germline CDR1 is SGDLS and CDR2 is YYNGEE. The CDR3 nucleotides read TGTGCCAGCAGCTGGCAGGGGGCCAACACCGGGGAGCTGTTTTTT. Amino acid sequence: CASSWQGANTGELFF.

The J gene is TRBJ1-5, the V gene TRBV7-2; D call uncertain. Germline V lookup: CDR1 SGHTA, CDR2 FQGNSA. The CDR3 is 13 residues long. V lost 2 bases to trimming and J lost 5 bases, with 7 bases between them. The CDR3 region is CASSLRSYQPQHF. CDR3 nucleotide sequence: TGTGCCAGCAGCTTACGGAGTTATCAGCCCCAGCATTTT.

J is TRBJ1-4 and V is TRBV6-5; 9 nucleotides agree with TRBD1. Germline assignment: CDR1 MNHEY and CDR2 SVGAGI. The length of the CDR3 is 14 residues. J was trimmed by 8 bases and V by 8 bases; bases with no gene match: 9. CDR3 in DNA: TGTGCCAGCTCGGACCGGACAGGGGCGGAAAAACTGTTTTTT. It is translated as CASSDRTGAEKLFF.

The rearrangement joins TRBV3-1 (or the pseudogene TRBV3-2) to TRBJ1-3; weak D call: TRBD1 (6 bases). The CDR3 spans 16 residues. Trimming left V 4 bases short and J 0 bases short, with 13 bases between. Germline assignment: CDR1 LGHDT and CDR2 YNNKEL (reference sequence). The CDR3 nucleotides are TGTGCCAGCAGCCTGGGACACCCGAGCTCTGGAAACACCATATATTTT. Protein sequence: CASSLGHPSSGNTIYF.

The gene calls are TRBV5-4 and TRBJ1-1; weak D call: TRBD1 (6 bases). V gave up 5 bases and J gave up 3 bases, with 14 bases separating them. This CDR3 contains 14 residues. The V gene's germline CDR1 is SGHNT and CDR2 YYREEE (reference sequence). CDR3 residues: CASRPRQDDTEAFF. The DNA for the CDR3 is TGTGCCAGCAGGCCCAGACAGGATGACACTGAAGCTTTCTTT. Variable domain in full (rest from reference TRBV5-4 and TRBJ1-1): ETGVTQSPTHLIKTRGQQVTLRCSSQSGHNTVSWYQQALGQGPQFIFQYYREEENGRGNFPPRFSGLQFPNYSSELNVNALELDDSALYLCASRPRQDDTEAFFGQGTRLTVV.

This chain joins TRBV5-8 and TRBJ2-1; no definite D call. The CDR3 runs to 13 residues. Germline V gene lookup returns CDR1 SGHTS and CDR2 YDEGEE. V lost 4 bases, J lost 5 bases, and 10 bases lay in between. Here the CDR3 reads CASSIDLDNEQFF. For the CDR3, the DNA is TGTGCCAGCAGCATAGACCTAGACAATGAGCAGTTCTTC.